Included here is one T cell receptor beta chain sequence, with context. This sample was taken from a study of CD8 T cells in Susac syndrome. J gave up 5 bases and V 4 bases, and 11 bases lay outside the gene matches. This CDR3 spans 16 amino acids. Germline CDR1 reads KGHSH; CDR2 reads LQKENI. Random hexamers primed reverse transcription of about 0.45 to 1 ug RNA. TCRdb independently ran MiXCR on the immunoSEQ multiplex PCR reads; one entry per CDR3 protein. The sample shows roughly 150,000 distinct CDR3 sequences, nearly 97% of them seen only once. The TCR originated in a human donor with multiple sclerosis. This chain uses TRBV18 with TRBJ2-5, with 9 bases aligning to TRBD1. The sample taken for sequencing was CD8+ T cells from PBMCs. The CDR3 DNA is TGTGCCAGCTCACGATTGGACAGGGGAGATCTGGAGACCCAGTACTTC. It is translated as CASSRLDRGDLETQYF.